The next 2 T cell receptor beta chains were all read from a single sample in a study of regulatory T cells in long-lasting Graves disease. Time point: persistent/refractory GD, antithyroid drugs over 5 years with positive TRAb. Extracted RNA from PBMCs served as the source of the TCR library. The TCR beta library used iRepertoire HTBI primers with Arm-PCR amplification of CDR3. MiXCR, applied by TCRdb to the multiplex PCR reads, yields one record per CDR3 protein. The repertoire holds some 440,000 distinct CDR3 sequences, 20% to 25% seen once, with under 9% in the top ten. Sample: peripheral blood mononuclear cells (PBMCs), taken when the disease was refractory, from a patient treated with antithyroid drugs. These receptor sequences come from a female donor with Graves disease.

This clonotype showed up many times. The chain joins TRBV12-3 or TRBV12-4 to TRBJ1-6; 7 positions agree with TRBD1. This CDR3 region has 15 residues. V shed 6 bases and J 7 bases; nucleotides not matched to a gene: 9. CDR3 bases: TGTGCCAGCAGGGTCGGGACAGCTCGAAATTCACCCCTCCACTTT. Translating gives CASRVGTARNSPLHF.

This clonotype was found a few times. The chain employs TRBV5-5 and TRBJ1-1; D unresolved. V shed 1 base and J shed 1 base, with 20 bases lying between them. The CDR3 runs to 18 residues. Germline V gives CDR1 SGHKS, CDR2 YYEKEE (reference sequence). The CDR3 here is CASSLPPNNKPSNTEAFF. Written as DNA, the CDR3 is TGTGCCAGCAGCTTGCCCCCTAACAACAAACCATCGAACACTGAAGCTTTCTTT.